This T cell receptor beta chain was documented in a study of blood T cell repertoires in COVID-19 (TCRdb year 2020). In the study overall: Samples from collaborators originated in the United States, Italy and Spain and spanned both the acute and convalescent phases of COVID-19. Where available, HLA class I and class II types were obtained from metadata supplied by the sample provider rather than from assay-based typing. The repertoires were released in a freely available public database meant as a resource for research on the immune response to SARS-CoV-2. The dataset comprised deeply sampled blood TCRbeta repertoires from subjects exposed to, actively infected with, or recovered from COVID-19. The prospective study material was composed of cDNA or gDNA derived from T cells, B-cell-depleted T cells, or PBMCs. A de-identified subject ID, COVID-19 status, age in years and sex were almost always included in the sample metadata. The samples were drawn from two sources: the first 160 participants of the ongoing ImmuneRACE study, and 1,000 to 1,500 subjects contributed by 6 global collaborators. Beyond this particular receptor, the publication reports: The quantity of clinical and demographic metadata differed by source and by participant and was supplied without curation.

Whole blood was collected in K2EDTA tubes by collaborating institutions according to the institutions' own protocols. For TCRbeta analysis, collaborators shipped samples in one of three forms: frozen whole blood, isolated PBMCs, or DNA extracted from either of those sample types. Regarding this clone: This receptor's antigen is unknown. No per-base quality is available; no much larger clone lies one base away.

The CDR3 measures 15 amino acids from cysteine to phenylalanine. Left in the record is the CDR3 DNA by itself, 45 bases read in frame from the first base. CDR1 SNHLY and CDR2 FYNNEI were looked up in the germline V gene. The junction shows trimming of 6 bases on V and 7 bases on J, and the gene matches do not reach 12 bases of it. The immunoSEQ Assay, a bias-controlled multiplex PCR, was used to amplify TCRbeta CDR3 regions from genomic DNA. For the original study's pipeline: The number of nucleated cells in each sample was estimated from the amplification of reference gene primers within the assay. To quantify the absolute abundance of each unique TCRbeta CDR3 rearrangement, sequence reads were collapsed and filtered. Productive Simpson clonality was computed per sample as the square root of Simpson's diversity index over productive rearrangements. TCRdb mirrors the immuneACCESS table, restricted to in-frame sequences. Some clones are absent from its copies; in checked studies, under half trace to an unresolved V gene, and the reason for the others is unknown. V and J calls and clone size are copied from that table; D and trimming were computed from the DNA. The sample data list around 170,000 clones, and around 92% of these were observed just once. The ten biggest clones cover approximately 2.9% of the sample.

The specimen sequenced was peripheral blood. This TCR was sampled from a man between 60 and 70 years old with acute or convalescent COVID-19. The rearranged chain carries TRBV2 and TRBJ1-1, with 9 middle bases fitting TRBD1. The CDR3 here reads CASSPHRGPSNEAFF. Here is the DNA: TGTGCCAGCAGCCCACACAGGGGGCCCTCGAATGAAGCTTTCTTT.